A single sample gave rise to the 4 T cell receptor beta chains below, sequenced in a study of T cell changes during pregnancy in multiple sclerosis. Measured with immunoSEQ multiplex PCR; TCRdb has only the in-frame clones, and not every one. The repertoire consists of just under 95,000 clones, with 92% occurring once and the leading ten covering over 2%. Sample: peripheral blood, taken in the first trimester of pregnancy. These receptors all come from a female donor with multiple sclerosis, enrolled in a pregnancy study.

In this sample, this clone turned up once. The chain carries TRBV28 and TRBJ2-2; D perhaps matches TRBD2 (7 bases). From germline, CDR1 is MDHEN and CDR2 SYDVKM. The CDR3 sequence is 15 residues long. V gave up 2 bases and J gave up 3 bases, with 10 bases separating them. This chain's CDR3 is CASSLGGADTGELFF. The CDR3 region has the DNA TGTGCCAGCAGTTTAGGGGGGGCGGACACCGGGGAGCTGTTTTTT. The full variable domain, completed using reference TRBV28 and TRBJ2-2, is DVKVTQSSRYLVKRTGEKVFLECVQDMDHENMFWYRQDPGLGLRLIYFSYDVKMKEKGDIPEGYSVSREKKERFSLILESASTNQTSMYLCASSLGGADTGELFFGEGSRLTVL.

The genes are TRBV28 and TRBJ2-7; TRBD1 matches at 7 bases. Looked up from germline, CDR1 is MDHEN and CDR2 is SYDVKM. V lost 3 bases and J lost 2; bases outside the gene matches: 13. The CDR3 extends over 17 amino acids. The CDR3 protein is CASSLHRQGARPYEQYF. In DNA, the CDR3 is TGTGCCAGCAGTTTGCACCGACAGGGAGCCAGGCCCTACGAGCAGTACTTC.

This chain joins TRBV5-1 and TRBJ2-7, with 8 bases that match TRBD1. From germline, CDR1 is SGHRS and CDR2 YFSETQ. V shed 0 bases, J shed 2 bases, and the junction held 4 bases outside the gene matches. The CDR3 runs 15 residues. The CDR3 nucleotides are TGCGCCAGCAGCTTGGCCGGGACAGGACCCTACGAGCAGTACTTC. This encodes CASSLAGTGPYEQYF.

The rearrangement joins TRBV6-5 to TRBJ2-7; 12 nucleotides align to TRBD2. The CDR3 has 15 amino acids. J was trimmed by 1 base and V by 4 bases; bases with no gene match: 2. Germline loops: CDR1 MNHEY, CDR2 SVGAGI. The CDR3, as DNA: TGTGCCAGCAGTTCGACTAGCGGGAGATCCTACGAGCAGTACTTC. This translates into CASSSTSGRSYEQYF.